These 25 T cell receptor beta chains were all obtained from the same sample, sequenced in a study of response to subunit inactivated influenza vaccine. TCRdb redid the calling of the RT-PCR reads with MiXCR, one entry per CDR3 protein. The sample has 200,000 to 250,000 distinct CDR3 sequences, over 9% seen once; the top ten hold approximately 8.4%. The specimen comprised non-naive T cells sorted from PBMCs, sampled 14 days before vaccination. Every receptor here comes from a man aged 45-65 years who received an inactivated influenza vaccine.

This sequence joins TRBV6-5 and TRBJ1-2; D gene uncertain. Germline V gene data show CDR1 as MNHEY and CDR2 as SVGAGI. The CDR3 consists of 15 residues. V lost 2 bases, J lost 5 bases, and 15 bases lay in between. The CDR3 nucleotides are TGTGCCAGCAGTTACGCTGGACGGGAGACATATGGCTACACCTTC. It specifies CASSYAGRETYGYTF.

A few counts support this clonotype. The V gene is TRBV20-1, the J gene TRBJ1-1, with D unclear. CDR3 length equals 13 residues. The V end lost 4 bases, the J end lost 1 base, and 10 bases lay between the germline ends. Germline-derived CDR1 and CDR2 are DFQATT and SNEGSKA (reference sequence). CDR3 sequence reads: CSAIDFRNTEAFF. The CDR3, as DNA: TGCAGTGCTATAGATTTTAGGAACACTGAAGCTTTCTTT.

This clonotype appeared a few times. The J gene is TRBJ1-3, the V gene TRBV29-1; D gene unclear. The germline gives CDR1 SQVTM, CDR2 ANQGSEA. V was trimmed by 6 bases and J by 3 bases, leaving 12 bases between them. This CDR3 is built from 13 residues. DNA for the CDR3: TGCAGCGTGAGGACCGGAGGTGGAAACACCATATATTTT. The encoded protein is CSVRTGGGNTIYF.

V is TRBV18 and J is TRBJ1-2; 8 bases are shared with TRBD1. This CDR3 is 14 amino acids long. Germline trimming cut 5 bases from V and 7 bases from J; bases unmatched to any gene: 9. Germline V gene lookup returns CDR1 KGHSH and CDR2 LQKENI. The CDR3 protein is CASSATGDRPGYTF. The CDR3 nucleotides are TGTGCCAGCTCAGCGACAGGGGATCGGCCTGGCTACACCTTC.

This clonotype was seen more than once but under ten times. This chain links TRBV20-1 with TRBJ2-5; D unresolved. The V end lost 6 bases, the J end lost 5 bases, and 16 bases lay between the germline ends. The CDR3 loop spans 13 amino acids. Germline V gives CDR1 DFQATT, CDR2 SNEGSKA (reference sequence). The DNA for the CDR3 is TGCAGTGCGAGCTCTGAGCTAGTTGAGACCCAGTACTTC. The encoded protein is CSASSELVETQYF.

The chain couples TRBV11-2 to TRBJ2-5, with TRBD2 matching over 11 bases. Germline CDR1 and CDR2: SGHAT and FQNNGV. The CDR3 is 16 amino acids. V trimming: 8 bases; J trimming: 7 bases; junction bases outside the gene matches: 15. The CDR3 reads CASAISSGGLRGTQYF. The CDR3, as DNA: TGTGCCAGCGCAATTTCTAGCGGGGGGCTCAGGGGGACCCAGTACTTC.

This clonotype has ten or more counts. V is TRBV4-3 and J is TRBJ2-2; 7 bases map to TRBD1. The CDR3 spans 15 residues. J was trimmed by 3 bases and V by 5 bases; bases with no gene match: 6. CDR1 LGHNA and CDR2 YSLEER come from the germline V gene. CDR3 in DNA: TGCGCCAGCAGCTACGGGACAGAGGACACCGGGGAGCTGTTTTTT. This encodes CASSYGTEDTGELFF.

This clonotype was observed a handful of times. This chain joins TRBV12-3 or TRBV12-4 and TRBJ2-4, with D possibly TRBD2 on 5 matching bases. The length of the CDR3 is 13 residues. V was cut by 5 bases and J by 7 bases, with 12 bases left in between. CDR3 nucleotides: TGTGCCAGCAGTCCTGGGCGGAGGAACATTCAGTACTTC. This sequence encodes CASSPGRRNIQYF.

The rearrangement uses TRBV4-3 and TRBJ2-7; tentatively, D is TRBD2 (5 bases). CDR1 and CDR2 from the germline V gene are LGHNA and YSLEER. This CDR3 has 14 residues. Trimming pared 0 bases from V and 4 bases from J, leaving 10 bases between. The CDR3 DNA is TGCGCCAGCAGCCAAGATTATAGGACTTACGAGCAGTACTTC. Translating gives CASSQDYRTYEQYF.

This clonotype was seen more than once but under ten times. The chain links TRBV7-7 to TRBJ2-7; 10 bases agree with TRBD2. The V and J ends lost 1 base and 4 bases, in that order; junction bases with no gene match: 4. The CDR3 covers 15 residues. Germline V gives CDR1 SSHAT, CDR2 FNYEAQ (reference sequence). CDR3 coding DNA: TGTGCCAGCAGCTTAGGAGCGGGAGGGAATTACGAGCAGTACTTC. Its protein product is CASSLGAGGNYEQYF.

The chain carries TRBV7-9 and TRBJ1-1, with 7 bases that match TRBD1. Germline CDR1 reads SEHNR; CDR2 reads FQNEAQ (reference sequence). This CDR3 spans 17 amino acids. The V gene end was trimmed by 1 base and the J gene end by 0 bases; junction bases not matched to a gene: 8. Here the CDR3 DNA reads TGTGCCAGCAGCTTAGGGAGGGACAGCGTATTGAACACTGAAGCTTTCTTT. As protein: CASSLGRDSVLNTEAFF.

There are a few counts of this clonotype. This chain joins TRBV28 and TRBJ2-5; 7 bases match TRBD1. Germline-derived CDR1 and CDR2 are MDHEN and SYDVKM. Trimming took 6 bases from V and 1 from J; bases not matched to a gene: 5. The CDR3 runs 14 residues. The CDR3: CASSQTGTQETQYF. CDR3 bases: TGTGCCAGCAGCCAGACAGGGACCCAAGAGACCCAGTACTTC.

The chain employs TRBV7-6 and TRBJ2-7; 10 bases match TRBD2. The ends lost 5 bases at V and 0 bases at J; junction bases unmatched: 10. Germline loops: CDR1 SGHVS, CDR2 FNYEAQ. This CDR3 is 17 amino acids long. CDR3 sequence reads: CASSRPYVAGGSYEQYF. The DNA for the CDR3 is TGTGCCAGCAGCCGCCCATATGTAGCGGGGGGCTCCTACGAGCAGTACTTC. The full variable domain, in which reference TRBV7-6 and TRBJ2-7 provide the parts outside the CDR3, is GAGVSQSPRYKVTKRGQDVALRCDPISGHVSLYWYRQALGQGPEFLTYFNYEAQQDKSGLPNDRFSAERPEGSISTLTIQRTEQRDSAMYRCASSRPYVAGGSYEQYFGPGTRLTVT.

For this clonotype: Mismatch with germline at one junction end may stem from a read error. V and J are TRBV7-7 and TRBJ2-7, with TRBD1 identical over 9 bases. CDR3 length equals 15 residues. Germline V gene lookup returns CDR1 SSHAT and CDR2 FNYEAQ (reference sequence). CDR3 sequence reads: CASSPSPGQGGEQYF. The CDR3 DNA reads TGTGCTAGCAGCCCCTCTCCGGGACAGGGAGGGGAGCAGTACTTC.

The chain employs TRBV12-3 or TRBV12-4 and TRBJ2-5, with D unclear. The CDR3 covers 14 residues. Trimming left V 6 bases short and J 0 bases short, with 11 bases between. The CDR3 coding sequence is TGTGCCAGCAGCCCAGCAGTTTACCAAGAGACCCAGTACTTC. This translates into CASSPAVYQETQYF.

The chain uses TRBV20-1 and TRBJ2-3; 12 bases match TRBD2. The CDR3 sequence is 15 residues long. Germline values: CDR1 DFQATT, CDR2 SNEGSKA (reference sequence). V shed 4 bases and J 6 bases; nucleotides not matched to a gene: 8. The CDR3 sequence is CSATRTSGDLDTQYF. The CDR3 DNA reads TGCAGTGCTACAAGGACTAGCGGGGACCTGGATACGCAGTATTTT.

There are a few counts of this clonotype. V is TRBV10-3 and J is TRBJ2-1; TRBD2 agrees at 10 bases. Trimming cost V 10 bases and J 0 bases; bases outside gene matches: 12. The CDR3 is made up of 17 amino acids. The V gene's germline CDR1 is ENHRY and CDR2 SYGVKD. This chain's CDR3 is CATGGSGRALSYNEQFF. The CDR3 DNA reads TGTGCCACCGGAGGCAGCGGGAGGGCCCTCTCCTACAATGAGCAGTTCTTC.

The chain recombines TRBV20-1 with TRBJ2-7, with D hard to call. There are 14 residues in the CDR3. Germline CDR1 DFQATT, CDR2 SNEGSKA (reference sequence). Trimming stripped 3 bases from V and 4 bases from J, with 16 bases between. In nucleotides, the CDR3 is TGCAGTGCTAGGCCCCTGGCCCTTGGGTACGAGCAGTACTTC. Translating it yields CSARPLALGYEQYF.

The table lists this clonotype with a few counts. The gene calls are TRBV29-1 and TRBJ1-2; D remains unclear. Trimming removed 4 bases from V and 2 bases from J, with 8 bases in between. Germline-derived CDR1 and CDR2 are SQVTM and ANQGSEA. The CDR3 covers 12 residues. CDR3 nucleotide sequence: TGCAGCGTTGGTGGAAGAAACTATGGCTACACCTTC. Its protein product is CSVGGRNYGYTF.

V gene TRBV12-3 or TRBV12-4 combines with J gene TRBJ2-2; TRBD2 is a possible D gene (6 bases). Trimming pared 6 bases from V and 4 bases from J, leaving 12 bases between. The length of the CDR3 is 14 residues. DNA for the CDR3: TGTGCCAGCAGACTGACTAGTCGCACCGGGGAGCTGTTTTTT. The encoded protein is CASRLTSRTGELFF.

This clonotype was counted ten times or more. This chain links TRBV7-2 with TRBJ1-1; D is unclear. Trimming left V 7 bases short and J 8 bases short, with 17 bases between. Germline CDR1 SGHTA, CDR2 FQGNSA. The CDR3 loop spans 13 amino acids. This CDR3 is CASNTLPTEEAFF. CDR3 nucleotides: TGTGCCAGCAATACCCTGCCGACGGAGGAAGCTTTCTTT.

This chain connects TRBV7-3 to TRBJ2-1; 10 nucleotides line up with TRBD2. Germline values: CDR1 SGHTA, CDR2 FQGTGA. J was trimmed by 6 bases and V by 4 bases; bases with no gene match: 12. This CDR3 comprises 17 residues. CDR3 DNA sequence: TGTGCCAGCAGCTCTGATGGGCTAGCGGGAGCCCTCAATGAGCAGTTCTTC. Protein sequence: CASSSDGLAGALNEQFF. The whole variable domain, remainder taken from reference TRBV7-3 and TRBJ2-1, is GAGVSQTPSNKVTEKGKYVELRCDPISGHTALYWYRQSLGQGPEFLIYFQGTGAADDSGLPNDRFFAVRPEGSVSTLKIQRTERGDSAVYLCASSSDGLAGALNEQFFGPGTRLTVL.

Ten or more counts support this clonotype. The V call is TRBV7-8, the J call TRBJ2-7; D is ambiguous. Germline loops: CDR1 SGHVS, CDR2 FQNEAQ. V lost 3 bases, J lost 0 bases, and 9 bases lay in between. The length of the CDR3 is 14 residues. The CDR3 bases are TGTGCCAGCAGCTTGGCGGCACACTCCTACGAGCAGTACTTC. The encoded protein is CASSLAAHSYEQYF.

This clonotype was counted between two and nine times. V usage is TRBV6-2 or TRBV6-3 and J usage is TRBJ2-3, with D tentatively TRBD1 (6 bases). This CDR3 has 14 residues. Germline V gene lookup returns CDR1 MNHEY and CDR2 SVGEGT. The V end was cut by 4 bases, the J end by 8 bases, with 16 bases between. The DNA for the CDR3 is TGTGCCAGCAGTTTTCAGGGGCGAGGAAGTACGCAGTATTTT. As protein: CASSFQGRGSTQYF.

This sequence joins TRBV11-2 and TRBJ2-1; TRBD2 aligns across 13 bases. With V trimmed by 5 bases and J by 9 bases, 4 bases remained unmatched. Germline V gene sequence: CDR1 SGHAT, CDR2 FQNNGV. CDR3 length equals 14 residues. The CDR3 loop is CASSGRLAGGEQFF. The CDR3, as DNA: TGTGCCAGCAGCGGTCGACTAGCGGGAGGTGAGCAGTTCTTC.